Listed below are T cell receptor beta chains from one sample, sequenced in a study of PD-1 blockade in classical Hodgkin lymphoma. Only in-frame clones appear in the TCRdb table, and some are missing; sequencing was by immunoSEQ multiplex PCR. Of approximately 49,000 clones in the sample, 80% were seen once. The material sequenced was peripheral blood mononuclear cells (PBMCs), taken before the fourth cycle of nivolumab. All receptors derive from a human donor with classical Hodgkin lymphoma. Each CDR3 is given with its conserved first and last residue. The order of the fields is clone size, V gene, D gene, J gene, CDR3 protein, CDR3 DNA. D genes are given only for firm matches. Clone size is shown for a subset of rows, as once, few, many or a class of expanded clone.

>NA|TRBV28|TRBD1|TRBJ2-7
CASSSGTGYYEQYF
TGTGCCAGCAGTTCCGGGACAGGTTACTACGAGCAGTACTTC
>once|TRBV6-1|NA|TRBJ1-2
CASSEALYDSGRGYTF
TGTGCCAGCAGTGAAGCGCTCTATGATTCAGGGCGAGGCTACACCTTC
>NA|TRBV18|NA|TRBJ1-2
CASSPPAGLVYGYTF
TGTGCCAGCTCACCACCGGCCGGACTTGTCTATGGCTACACCTTC
>once|TRBV30|NA|TRBJ1-5
CAWSRGGYSNQPQHF
TGTGCCTGGAGTAGGGGAGGCTATAGCAATCAGCCCCAGCATTTT
>NA|TRBV11-3|NA|TRBJ1-1
CASRRKPLEAFF
TGTGCCAGCAGAAGAAAACCCCTTGAAGCTTTCTTT
>NA|TRBV12-2|NA|TRBJ2-2
CASRLGRGTGGYTGELFF
TGTGCAAGTCGCTTAGGACGGGGGACAGGGGGGTACACCGGGGAGCTGTTTTTT
>NA|TRBV28|NA|TRBJ2-2
CASSSVYPNTGELFF
TGTGCCAGCAGTTCTGTGTACCCGAACACCGGGGAGCTGTTTTTT
>NA|TRBV9|TRBD1|TRBJ2-7
CASSKVGQGFSYEQYF
TGTGCCAGCAGCAAAGTAGGACAGGGATTTTCCTACGAGCAGTACTTC
>few|TRBV7-8|NA|TRBJ2-1
CASSLGSQGGQFF
TGTGCCAGCAGCTTAGGCTCACAGGGAGGGCAGTTCTTC
>NA|TRBV7-9|NA|TRBJ2-2
CASSRPTGRAPNTGELFF
TGTGCCAGCAGCCGACCTACAGGGAGAGCCCCGAACACCGGGGAGCTGTTTTTT
>NA|TRBV19|NA|TRBJ1-2
CASRSGAVSDGYTF
TGTGCCAGTAGATCGGGGGCGGTTTCCGATGGCTACACCTTC
>once|TRBV19|NA|TRBJ2-7
CASSRGWDSYEQYF
TGTGCCAGTAGCCGGGGGTGGGACTCCTACGAGCAGTACTTC
>NA|TRBV5-1|NA|TRBJ2-3
CASSLEVHTDTQYF
TGCGCCAGCAGCTTGGAGGTCCACACAGATACGCAGTATTTT
>NA|TRBV6-1|TRBD1|TRBJ1-2
CASSELGQAYGYTF
TGTGCCAGCAGTGAATTAGGACAGGCCTATGGCTACACCTTC
>NA|TRBV11-2|NA|TRBJ1-1
CASSLERGSALSTAFF
TGTGCCAGCAGCTTAGAGAGGGGGAGTGCCTTGTCGACGGCTTTCTTT
>NA|TRBV5-4|NA|TRBJ2-7
CASSPPGVDEQYF
TGTGCCAGCAGCCCCCCGGGCGTCGACGAGCAGTACTTC
>NA|TRBV5-6|NA|TRBJ2-5
CASSLGGVQTQYF
TGTGCCAGCAGCTTGGGCGGGGTTCAAACCCAGTACTTC
>NA|TRBV9|TRBD2|TRBJ2-7
CASSVGLAGSYEQYF
TGTGCCAGCAGCGTAGGTTTAGCGGGCTCCTACGAGCAGTACTTC
>NA|TRBV5-1|TRBD2|TRBJ2-3
CASTPSGGAIDTQYF
TGCGCCAGCACTCCTAGCGGGGGGGCAATAGATACGCAGTATTTT
>once|TRBV10-2|TRBD1|TRBJ2-7
CASGRDRGYEQYF
TGCGCCAGCGGACGGGACAGGGGATACGAGCAGTACTTC
>NA|TRBV28|TRBD2|TRBJ2-3
CASRTPSGGANTQYF
TGTGCCAGCAGGACCCCTAGCGGGGGGGCGAATACGCAGTATTTT
>NA|TRBV5-1|TRBD1|TRBJ1-2
CASSLPPTDRGTTNYGYTF
TGCGCCAGCAGCTTGCCCCCAACTGACAGGGGGACAACTAACTATGGCTACACCTTC
>NA|TRBV19|NA|TRBJ1-2
CASSTGQVYGYTF
TGTGCCAGTAGTACTGGACAAGTCTATGGCTACACCTTC
>NA|TRBV4-1|NA|TRBJ2-5
CASSPGAKETQYF
TGCGCCAGCAGCCCGGGGGCAAAAGAGACCCAGTACTTC
>NA|TRBV28|TRBD1|TRBJ1-1
CASIRTGITEAFF
TGTGCCAGCATACGGACAGGGATCACTGAAGCTTTCTTT
>NA|TRBV18|NA|TRBJ1-3
CASSPPGIGSFGNTIYF
TGTGCCAGCTCACCCCCAGGAATTGGTTCCTTTGGAAACACCATATATTTT
>few|TRBV29-1|TRBD1|TRBJ2-2
CSGGTDNTGELFF
TGCAGCGGAGGGACAGATAACACCGGGGAGCTGTTTTTT
>NA|TRBV5-4|NA|TRBJ2-5
CASSREFQETQYF
TGTGCCAGCAGCCGGGAATTCCAAGAGACCCAGTACTTC
>NA|TRBV18|TRBD1|TRBJ2-3
CASSRSGTEDTDTQYF
TGTGCCAGCTCACGTTCCGGGACAGAAGACACAGATACGCAGTATTTT
>NA|TRBV5-5|TRBD1|TRBJ1-2
CASSQGTGGYTF
TGTGCCAGCAGTCAAGGGACAGGGGGCTACACCTTC
>NA|TRBV28|NA|TRBJ2-3
CASSLVRESTFRDTQYF
TGTGCCAGCAGTTTGGTCAGGGAGAGTACTTTCAGAGATACGCAGTATTTT
>NA|TRBV15|TRBD1|TRBJ1-5
CATSLQGADQPQHF
TGTGCCACCAGCTTACAGGGGGCGGACCAGCCCCAGCATTTT